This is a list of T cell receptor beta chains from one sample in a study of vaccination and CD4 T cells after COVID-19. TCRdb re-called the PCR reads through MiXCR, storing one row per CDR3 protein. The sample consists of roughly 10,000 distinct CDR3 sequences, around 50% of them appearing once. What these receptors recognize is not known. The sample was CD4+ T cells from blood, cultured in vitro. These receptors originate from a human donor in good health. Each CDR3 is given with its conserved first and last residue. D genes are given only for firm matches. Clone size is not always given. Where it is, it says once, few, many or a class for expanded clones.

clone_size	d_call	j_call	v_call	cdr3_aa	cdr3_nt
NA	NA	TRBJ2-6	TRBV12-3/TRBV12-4	CASAPRRATGANVLTF	TGTGCCAGCGCCCCCCGCAGGGCCACTGGGGCCAACGTCCTGACTTTC
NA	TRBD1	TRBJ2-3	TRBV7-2	CASSSPWTGPTDTQYF	TGTGCCAGCAGCTCTCCTTGGACAGGGCCCACAGATACGCAGTATTTT
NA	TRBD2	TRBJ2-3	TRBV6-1	CASSQSVAGGPGDTQYF	TGTGCCAGCAGTCAAAGTGTGGCGGGAGGGCCCGGAGATACGCAGTATTTT
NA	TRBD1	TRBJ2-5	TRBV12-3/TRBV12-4	CASSPNPGTGPEETQYF	TGTGCCAGCAGCCCAAACCCGGGGACAGGGCCGGAAGAGACCCAGTACTTC
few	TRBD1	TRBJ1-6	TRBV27	CASSFSTGPIRSTLHF	TGTGCCAGCAGTTTCTCGACAGGGCCCATAAGAAGTACCCTCCACTTT
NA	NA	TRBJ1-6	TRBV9	CASSPTDSNSPLHF	TGTGCCAGCAGCCCGACGGACAGTAATTCACCCCTCCACTTT
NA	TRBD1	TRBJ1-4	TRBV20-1	CSARNRGNEKLFF	TGCAGTGCTAGGAACAGGGGCAATGAAAAACTGTTTTTT
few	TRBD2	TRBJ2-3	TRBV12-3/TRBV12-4	CASTWLSGGITDTQYF	TGTGCCAGCACTTGGCTTAGCGGGGGGATCACAGATACGCAGTATTTT
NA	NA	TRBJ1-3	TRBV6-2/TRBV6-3	CASSTNGAFHSGNTIYF	TGTGCCAGCAGTACCAACGGGGCTTTCCACTCTGGAAACACCATATATTTT
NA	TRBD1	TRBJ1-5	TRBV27	CASRTGTGPQHF	TGTGCCAGCAGGACGGGGACAGGGCCCCAGCATTTT
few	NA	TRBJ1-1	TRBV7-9	CASSLFGVQNTEAFF	TGTGCCAGCAGCTTATTCGGGGTCCAGAACACTGAAGCTTTCTTT
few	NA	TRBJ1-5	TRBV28	CASSLIPGSGNQPQHF	TGTGCCAGCAGTTTAATCCCAGGGTCGGGCAATCAGCCCCAGCATTTT
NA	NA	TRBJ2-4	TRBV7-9	CASSPLAGKEAAKNIQYF	TGTGCCAGCAGCCCACTAGCTGGGAAGGAGGCGGCCAAAAACATTCAGTACTTC
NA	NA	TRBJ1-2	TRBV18	CASSPRREDGYTF	TGTGCCAGCTCACCACGCAGGGAGGATGGCTACACCTTC
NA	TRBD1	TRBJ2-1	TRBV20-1	CSARPVGTGANEQFF	TGCAGTGCTAGACCAGTGGGGACAGGGGCGAATGAGCAGTTCTTC
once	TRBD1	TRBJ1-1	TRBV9	CASSEPGQGFPEAFF	TGTGCCAGCAGCGAACCGGGACAGGGGTTCCCTGAAGCTTTCTTT
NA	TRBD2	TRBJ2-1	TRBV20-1	CSALSTPGLAGGWEQFF	TGCAGTGCCCTCTCTACCCCGGGACTAGCGGGAGGGTGGGAGCAGTTCTTC
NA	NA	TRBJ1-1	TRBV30	CAWSDRDTEAFF	TGTGCCTGGAGTGATAGGGACACTGAAGCTTTCTTT
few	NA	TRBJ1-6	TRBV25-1	CASSDIQVGSPLHF	TGTGCCAGCAGTGATATACAGGTCGGGTCACCCCTCCACTTT
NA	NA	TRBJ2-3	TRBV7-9	CASPSDGRPTDTQYF	TGTGCCAGCCCCTCGGACGGGAGACCGACAGATACGCAGTATTTT
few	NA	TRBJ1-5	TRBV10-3	CAIGGGPGNQPQHF	TGTGCCATAGGGGGGGGCCCGGGCAATCAGCCCCAGCATTTT
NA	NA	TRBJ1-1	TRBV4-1	CASSQGQRTTEAFF	TGCGCCAGCAGCCAAGGACAGAGGACAACTGAAGCTTTCTTT
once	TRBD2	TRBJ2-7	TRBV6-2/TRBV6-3	CASSYSSGPYEQYF	TGTGCCAGCAGTTACTCTAGCGGGCCATACGAGCAGTACTTC
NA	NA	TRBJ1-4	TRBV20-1	CSARDVRHHEREKLFF	TGCAGTGCTAGAGATGTAAGACACCACGAAAGGGAAAAACTGTTTTTT
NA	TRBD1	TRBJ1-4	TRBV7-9	CASSLGGQGVAKLFF	TGTGCCAGCAGCTTAGGAGGACAGGGAGTCGCAAAACTGTTTTTT
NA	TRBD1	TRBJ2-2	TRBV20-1	CSAPGQENTGELFF	TGCAGTGCTCCCGGACAGGAGAACACCGGGGAGCTGTTTTTT
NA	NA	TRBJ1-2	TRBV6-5	CASSSTGVLYGYTF	TGTGCCAGTAGTTCCACAGGAGTACTTTATGGCTACACCTTC
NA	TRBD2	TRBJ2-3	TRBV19	CASSIQLASDTQYF	TGTGCCAGTAGTATTCAACTAGCGTCAGATACGCAGTATTTT
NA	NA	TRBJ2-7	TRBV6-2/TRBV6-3	CASGPGVTSNEQYF	TGTGCCAGCGGACCAGGGGTGACCTCCAACGAGCAGTACTTC
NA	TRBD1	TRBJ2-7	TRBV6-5	CASSSGTGFYEQYF	TGTGCCAGCAGTTCCGGGACAGGGTTTTACGAGCAGTACTTC
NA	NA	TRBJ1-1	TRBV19	CASSIGPGTWTEAFF	TGTGCCAGTAGTATTGGCCCCGGGACGTGGACTGAAGCTTTCTTT
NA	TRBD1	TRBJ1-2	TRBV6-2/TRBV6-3	CASSYSRGQGGGTF	TGTGCCAGCAGTTACTCGAGAGGACAGGGCGGAGGCACCTTC
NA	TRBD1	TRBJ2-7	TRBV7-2	CASSPRQGISYEQYF	TGTGCCAGCAGCCCCAGACAGGGAATCTCCTACGAGCAGTACTTC
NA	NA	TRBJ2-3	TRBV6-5	CASSYSFSNTQYF	TGTGCCAGCAGTTACTCGTTTTCAAATACGCAGTATTTT
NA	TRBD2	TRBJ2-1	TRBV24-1	CATSGNSGEKGNEQFF	TGTGCCACCAGTGGAAATAGCGGGGAGAAAGGTAATGAGCAGTTCTTC
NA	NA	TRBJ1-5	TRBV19	CASSNSPGTKNQPQHF	TGTGCCAGTAGTAATAGTCCTGGGACGAAGAATCAGCCCCAGCATTTT
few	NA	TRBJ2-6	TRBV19	CASSPGGSGANVLTF	TGTGCTAGTAGTCCCGGGGGCTCTGGGGCCAACGTCCTGACTTTC
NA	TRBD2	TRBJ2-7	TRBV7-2	CASSLAGSGEIEQYF	TGTGCCAGCAGCTTAGCGGGTAGCGGGGAAATCGAGCAGTACTTC
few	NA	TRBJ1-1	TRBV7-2	CASSLEPTREAFF	TGTGCCAGCAGCTTAGAGCCGACCAGAGAAGCTTTCTTT
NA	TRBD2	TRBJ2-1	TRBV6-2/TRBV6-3	CASTKIPGRATTSGRANEQFF	TGTGCCAGCACCAAAATACCGGGACGGGCTACGACTAGCGGGAGGGCGAATGAGCAGTTCTTC
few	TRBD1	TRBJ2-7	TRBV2	CASSELPPGQNFYEQYF	TGTGCCAGCAGTGAACTCCCTCCGGGACAGAACTTTTACGAGCAGTACTTC
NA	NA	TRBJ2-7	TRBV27	CASSLGRPYEQYF	TGTGCCAGCAGTTTAGGCCGGCCTTACGAGCAGTACTTC
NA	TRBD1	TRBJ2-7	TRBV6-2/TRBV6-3	CASSYRDRGEQYF	TGTGCCAGCAGTTACCGGGACAGGGGCGAGCAGTACTTC
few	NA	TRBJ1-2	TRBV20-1	CSAQNQNRDNYGYTF	TGCAGTGCCCAGAACCAGAATAGAGATAACTATGGCTACACCTTC
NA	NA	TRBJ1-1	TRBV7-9	CVSSSFPGPSSRGNTEAFF	TGTGTCAGCAGCTCGTTTCCGGGACCCTCCTCGAGAGGCAACACTGAAGCTTTCTTT
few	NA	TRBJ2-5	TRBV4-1	CASSLAGAETQYF	TGCGCCAGCAGCCTTGCCGGAGCGGAGACCCAGTACTTC
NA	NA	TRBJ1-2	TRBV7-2	CASSLGQVNGYTF	TGTGCCAGCAGCTTGGGTCAGGTCAATGGCTACACCTTC
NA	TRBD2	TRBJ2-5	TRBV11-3	CASSSGGLAAKTQYF	TGTGCCAGCAGCTCGGGGGGACTAGCGGCGAAGACCCAGTACTTC
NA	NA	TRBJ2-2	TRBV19	CASKSSLGLFF	TGTGCCAGTAAGAGTTCCTTGGGGCTGTTTTTT
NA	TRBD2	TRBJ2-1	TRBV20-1	CSAVLAGGYNEQFF	TGCAGTGCAGTACTAGCGGGAGGGTACAATGAGCAGTTCTTC
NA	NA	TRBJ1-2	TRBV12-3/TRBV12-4	CASRTGYGYTF	TGTGCCAGCAGAACAGGGTATGGCTACACCTTC
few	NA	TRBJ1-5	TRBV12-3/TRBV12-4	CASSRQGGNNQPQHF	TGTGCCAGCAGTCGGCAGGGAGGAAACAATCAGCCCCAGCATTTT
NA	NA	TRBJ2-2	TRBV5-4	CASSFQTGGGELFF	TGTGCCAGCAGCTTCCAAACTGGAGGTGGGGAGCTGTTTTTT
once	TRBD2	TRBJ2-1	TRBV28	CASRQFSGRQFF	TGTGCCAGCAGACAATTTAGCGGGAGGCAGTTCTTC
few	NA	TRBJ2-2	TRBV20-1	CSARGVGKTGELFF	TGCAGTGCAAGGGGGGTGGGTAAGACCGGGGAGCTGTTTTTT
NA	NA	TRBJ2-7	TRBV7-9	CASSFESSYEQYF	TGTGCCAGCAGCTTTGAGAGCTCCTACGAGCAGTACTTC
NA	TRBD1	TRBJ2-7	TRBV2	CASSRDRGGEQYF	TGTGCCAGCAGCCGGGACAGGGGGGGGGAGCAGTACTTC
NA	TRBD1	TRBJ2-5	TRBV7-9	CASSSRSGGVETQYF	TGTGCCAGCAGCTCACGATCAGGGGGCGTTGAGACCCAGTACTTC